This TCR beta chain was obtained from a study of technical replicates of blood from a few donors. This clone was picked up one time. The repertoire was sequenced with immunoSEQ multiplex PCR; TCRdb's copy has only in-frame clones and lacks some. The data contain under 90,000 clones, less than 95% of them singletons. Trimming removed 0 bases from V and 0 bases from J, with 15 bases in between. The CDR3 covers 18 residues. Germline CDR1 reads ENHRY; CDR2 reads SYGVKD. This sequence originates from a human donor in good health. The sample consisted of T cells isolated from PBMCs. V usage is TRBV10-3 and J usage is TRBJ1-5; D might be TRBD1 (6 bases). DNA of the CDR3: TGTGCCATCAGTGAGTCGACTTTACAGGGCTATAGCAATCAGCCCCAGCATTTT. It yields the protein CAISESTLQGYSNQPQHF.